This T cell receptor beta chain was sequenced during a study of human T cells and chemical hapten exposure. Overall study context: Among samples, TCR yields varied mainly because of small differences in pooled library volume. General study results and limits: TCRs at a frequency above 1 in 1000 stayed unchanged with DPC sensitization.

Library construction involved attaching unique molecular identifiers to individual cDNA molecules, which allowed quantitative, reproducible TCR counting. How the authors handled the data: Sample TCR totals centred on a median of approximately 96,000, ranging 23,224 to 690,600. MiXCR, run by TCRdb on the RACE reads, gives a single entry per CDR3 protein. TCRdb, rather than the study authors, made the V and J calls. The data hold about 77,000 distinct CDR3 sequences, with about 9.2% observed a single time. The time point here: healthy volunteer bleed at 6 weeks. It was from unfractionated whole blood that total RNA was extracted. CDR1 is MGHRA and CDR2 is YSYEKL in the germline V gene. This CDR3 is built from 16 residues. V dropped 3 bases and J dropped 1 base, with 13 bases sitting between them. This clonotype occurred a few times. Its antigen is undetermined.

The sequenced sample was whole blood. This clonotype was obtained from a female donor in good health. Some clones in this sample may be carry-over from other donors' samples. The chain combines TRBV4-1 with TRBJ1-5; tentative D call: TRBD1 (5 bases). DNA of the CDR3: TGCGCCAGCAGCCACGCCACAGGACCCAGCAATCAGCCCCAGCATTTT. It translates to CASSHATGPSNQPQHF.